The present T cell receptor (beta chain) was sequenced within a study of shared clonotypes between healthy human individuals. The study's findings and limits: The sampled material consisted only of blood, and tissue repertoires are likely to differ. A reduction in generation probabilities was seen for non-shared clonotypes relative to those shared by all four donors.

Germline V CDR1 and CDR2: SNHLY, FYNNEI. This CDR3 region has 13 residues. Trimming cost V 5 bases and J 5 bases; bases outside gene matches: 5. Points on this clone: Its antigen is not known.

At the deep level, the assay was run. Generated by immunoSEQ multiplex PCR, the TCRdb table keeps only in-frame clones and is missing some. Found here are roughly 2.5 million clones, 85% to 95% of them singletons; the top ten hold 0.11% to 0.15%. The chain recombines TRBV2 with TRBJ1-1; 7 positions agree with TRBD1. The material sequenced was naive CD4+ T cells sorted from blood. The subset was: CD45RA+ positively selected. This TCR came from a man in his late teens or twenties in good health. CDR3 sequence reads: CASSTGVKTEAFF. The CDR3 DNA sequence: TGTGCCAGCAGTACAGGGGTAAAGACTGAAGCTTTCTTT. Looking up the rest from reference TRBV2 and TRBJ1-1 gives the full variable domain: EPEVTQTPSHQVTQMGQEVILRCVPISNHLYFYWYRQILGQKVEFLVSFYNNEISEKSEIFDDQFSVERPDGSNFTLKIRSTKLEDSAMYFCASSTGVKTEAFFGQGTRLTVV.